Given below is one T cell receptor beta chain in context. As yet, its antigen is unknown. This sample stems from a study of CD8+CD57+ T cells in acquired aplastic anemia. Genomic DNA served as template for TCR beta VDJ and CDR3 profiling. TCRdb redid the calling of the reads with MiXCR, one entry per CDR3 protein. This table has some 150,000 distinct CDR3 sequences, 40% to 45% appearing once. The study's findings and limits: A significant difference in CD8+ Simpson's diversity between patients and controls was not found.

This CDR3 has 13 residues. Per germline, CDR1 SQVTM and CDR2 ANQGSEA. V gave up 5 bases and J gave up 4 bases; unmatched junction bases: 5. The clonotype was recovered from a human donor in good health, serving as a control. This chain uses TRBV29-1 with TRBJ1-1, with 9 bases identical to TRBD1. The sample comprised sorted CD4+, CD8+, or CD8+CD57+ T cells (not recorded which) from PBMCs. CDR3 region: CSVRDRAPTEAFF. The CDR3 coding sequence is TGCAGCGTTCGGGACAGGGCTCCCACTGAAGCTTTCTTT. The whole variable domain, remainder taken from reference TRBV29-1 and TRBJ1-1, is SAVISQKPSRDICQRGTSLTIQCQVDSQVTMMFWYRQQPGQSLTLIATANQGSEATYESGFVIDKFPISRPNLTFSTLTVSNMSPEDSSIYLCSVRDRAPTEAFFGQGTRLTVV.